What follows are 17 T cell receptor beta chains derived from one specimen sequenced in a study of Ad26.COV2.S vaccination and SARS-CoV-2 variants (dated by TCRdb to 2020 to 2022). To prepare the library, the immunoSEQ multiplex PCR assay was applied. Entries here come from immuneACCESS through TCRdb and include only in-frame sequences with V and J called. Some clones fail to appear in such tables; in the studies checked, an unresolved V gene covers under half of the shortfall, and the cause of the remainder is unknown. The sample table contains approximately 300,000 clones; only one count was recorded for 70% to 90% of them. The ten largest clones capture under 2.5% of the sample. What this sample's treatment or condition label stands for: 19 received Ad26.COV2.S at low or high dose, single or two shots; about five received placebo; per-sample allocation not given. For vaccine and placebo recipients, repertoires were sequenced using samples collected on day 63 after the first injection.

The sample in question was peripheral blood, obtained in a trial of Ad26.COV2.S vaccine versus placebo. Source of these receptors: a person between 18 and 65 years old who received the Ad26.COV2.S COVID-19 vaccine or a placebo.

The CDR3 nucleotides read TGTGCCAGCAGACAATGGGTCGAGGGTGAAGCTTTCTTT. Encoded protein: CASRQWVEGEAFF. This chain joins TRBV2 and TRBJ1-1; D unresolved. The CDR3 runs 13 residues. Germline V CDR1 and CDR2: SNHLY, FYNNEI. V was cut by 6 bases and J by 7 bases, with 15 bases left in between.

This clone was detected once. This chain links TRBV4-2 with TRBJ2-7; weak D call: TRBD1 (6 bases). V lost 6 bases and J lost 1, with 7 bases in between. Germline V gene sequence: CDR1 LGHNA, CDR2 YNFKEQ. This CDR3 region has 12 residues. CDR3 sequence: CASSTGSYEQYF. The CDR3 DNA follows: TGTGCCAGCAGTACAGGGTCCTACGAGCAGTACTTC.

Worth noting for this clone: This sample also contains other DNA sequences that code for the same CDR3. As DNA, the CDR3 is TGTGCCAGCAGTTTATTGGGTGGCGCTAATGAAAAACTGTTTTTT. Encoded protein: CASSLLGGANEKLFF. The chain uses TRBV27 and TRBJ1-4; D is uncertain. Trimming left V 1 base short and J 3 bases short, with 9 bases between. CDR1 MNHEY and CDR2 SMNVEV come from the germline V gene (reference sequence). The CDR3 consists of 15 residues. Supplemented by reference TRBV27 and TRBJ1-4, the full variable domain reads EAQVTQNPRYLITVTGKKLTVTCSQNMNHEYMSWYRQDPGLGLRQIYYSMNVEVTDKGDVPEGYKVSRKEKRNFPLILESPSPNQTSLYFCASSLLGGANEKLFFGSGTQLSVL.

The chain uses TRBV7-3 and TRBJ2-1; the D is unclear. Deletions cut 4 bases from V and 2 bases from J, with 6 bases between. Germline V gene lookup returns CDR1 SGHTA and CDR2 FQGTGA. The CDR3 has 13 amino acids. CDR3 nucleotides: TGTGCCAGCAGCTCTAGGGCCTACAATGAGCAGTTCTTC. This translates into CASSSRAYNEQFF.

The genes are TRBV3-1 (or the pseudogene TRBV3-2) and TRBJ1-2; D possibly corresponds to TRBD1 (6 bases). The CDR3 has 14 amino acids. Germline CDR1 is LGHDT and CDR2 is YNNKEL (reference sequence). V was cut by 4 bases and J by 2 bases, with 11 bases left in between. As DNA, the CDR3 is TGTGCCAGCAGCCCGCGGGGGCCGAACTATGGCTACACCTTC. Amino acid sequence: CASSPRGPNYGYTF.

This chain uses TRBV9 with TRBJ1-1; the match to TRBD1 covers 7 bases. The CDR3 extends over 15 amino acids. The germline gives CDR1 SGDLS, CDR2 YYNGEE. V was clipped by 1 base and J by 5 bases; unmatched bases: 8. Here the CDR3 reads CASSVSGGGNTEAFF. In nucleotides, the CDR3 is TGTGCCAGCAGCGTATCAGGGGGAGGGAATACTGAAGCTTTCTTT.

This clone has only a few counts. The sample contains more than one DNA sequence encoding this CDR3. The J gene is TRBJ1-3, the V gene TRBV9, with D unclear. Germline assignment: CDR1 SGDLS and CDR2 YYNGEE. This CDR3 is 14 amino acids long. V was trimmed by 0 bases and J by 0 bases, leaving 4 bases between them. CDR3 amino acids: CASSVGDSGNTIYF. In DNA, the CDR3 is TGTGCCAGCAGCGTAGGGGACTCTGGAAACACCATATATTTT.

This sequence joins TRBV6-2 or TRBV6-3 and TRBJ2-2; no clear D gene. There are 14 residues in the CDR3. V dropped 4 bases and J dropped 4 bases, with 10 bases sitting between them. Germline CDR1 reads MNHEY; CDR2 reads SVGEGT. This CDR3 reads CASSSGDITGELFF. The CDR3 DNA is TGTGCCAGCAGTTCAGGTGATATCACCGGGGAGCTGTTTTTT.

This chain connects TRBV11-3 to TRBJ1-2, with no clear D. The ends were cut back, 0 bases at V and 8 bases at J, with 10 bases in the middle. Per the germline V gene, CDR1 is SGHNT and CDR2 is YENEEA. This CDR3 has 13 residues. Here the CDR3 DNA reads TGTGCCAGCAGCTTAGATGGGGTAGGAGGCTACACCTTC. This sequence encodes CASSLDGVGGYTF.

This clone is medium-sized within its sample. The chain uses TRBV7-3 and TRBJ2-2, with D possibly TRBD2 on 6 matching bases. V was cut by 5 bases and J by 4 bases, with 17 bases left in between. Per the germline V gene, CDR1 is SGHTA and CDR2 is FQGTGA. This CDR3 spans 16 amino acids. The CDR3 region is CASSPPMAGRTGELFF. The CDR3 DNA follows: TGTGCCAGCAGCCCCCCTATGGCGGGGCGCACCGGGGAGCTGTTTTTT.

The chain uses TRBV7-9 and TRBJ1-3; D not resolved. The CDR3 spans 17 residues. From germline, CDR1 is SEHNR and CDR2 FQNEAQ (reference sequence). Trimming shortened V by 2 bases and J by 0 bases, and 14 bases separated the two germline ends. CDR3 sequence reads: CASSLPAGIYSGNTIYF. In nucleotides, the CDR3 is TGTGCCAGCAGCTTACCCGCCGGAATCTACTCTGGAAACACCATATATTTT.

The chain recombines TRBV7-3 with TRBJ2-1; D gene unclear. The length of the CDR3 is 15 residues. Trimming left V 2 bases short and J 1 base short, with 9 bases between. CDR1 and CDR2 (germline): SGHTA, FQGTGA. CDR3 sequence reads: CASSLQGSSYNEQFF. CDR3 bases: TGTGCCAGCAGCTTACAAGGGTCATCCTACAATGAGCAGTTCTTC. Looking up the rest from reference TRBV7-3 and TRBJ2-1 gives the full variable domain: GAGVSQTPSNKVTEKGKYVELRCDPISGHTALYWYRQSLGQGPEFLIYFQGTGAADDSGLPNDRFFAVRPEGSVSTLKIQRTERGDSAVYLCASSLQGSSYNEQFFGPGTRLTVL.

The gene calls are TRBV28 and TRBJ1-1, with 7 bases identical to TRBD1. Germline CDR1 reads MDHEN; CDR2 reads SYDVKM. The trim removed 8 bases at V and 0 bases at J, leaving 9 bases unmatched. The CDR3 totals 15 residues. This CDR3 is CASRQGRLMNTEAFF. In nucleotides, the CDR3 is TGTGCCAGCCGACAGGGTCGGTTAATGAACACTGAAGCTTTCTTT.

This chain links TRBV4-1 with TRBJ1-4; D remains ambiguous. Germline CDR1 and CDR2: MGHRA and YSYEKL. This CDR3 is 16 amino acids long. Trimming pared 0 bases from V and 6 bases from J, leaving 14 bases between. Written as DNA, the CDR3 is TGCGCCAGCAGCCAAGAGAAAAGGCTCCCGGATGAAAAACTGTTTTTT. Its protein is CASSQEKRLPDEKLFF.

V gene TRBV5-1 combines with J gene TRBJ2-5; 7 bases agree with TRBD2. This CDR3 comprises 18 residues. Per germline, CDR1 SGHRS and CDR2 YFSETQ. V gave up 0 bases and J gave up 2 bases; unmatched junction bases: 13. For the CDR3, the DNA is TGCGCCAGCAGCTTGGGCATGGGTCGGGGGGAATCTCAAGAGACCCAGTACTTC. Translating gives CASSLGMGRGESQETQYF.

The V gene is TRBV12-3 or TRBV12-4, the J gene TRBJ1-2, with D possibly TRBD1 on 5 matching bases. This CDR3 has 12 residues. V shed 3 bases and J shed 5 bases, with 7 bases lying between them. CDR3 bases: TGTGCCAGCAGTTTCAGGGAGTATGGCTACACCTTC. Translating gives CASSFREYGYTF.

The chain has TRBV7-2 and TRBJ2-7; 7 positions agree with TRBD1. There are 16 residues in the CDR3. Germline-derived CDR1 and CDR2 are SGHTA and FQGNSA. The J segment lost 3 bases and the V segment lost 4 bases, leaving 12 bases of the junction unmatched. The CDR3, as DNA: TGTGCCAGCAGCTCCCGCCGTATAGGGGACAGCTACGAGCAGTACTTC. Residues: CASSSRRIGDSYEQYF.